Sequencing of this TCR beta chain was carried out in a study of regulatory T cells in long-lasting Graves disease (dated by TCRdb to the early 2020s). Looking at the study overall: Newly diagnosed Graves' disease patients had taken antithyroid drugs for less than 3 months. Persistent Graves' disease patients were compared with newly diagnosed Graves' disease patients by peripheral blood TCR sequencing and RNA sequencing. The study was registered as a clinical trial and conducted in China. A total of about 33 samples underwent TCR sequencing: some 13 from persistent and roughly 20 from newly diagnosed Graves' disease patients.

General conclusions and limits of the study: Peripheral blood alone was examined, since thyroid tissue, which constituted the primary lesion, could not be accessed. Compared with newly diagnosed patients, patients with persistent Graves' disease had lower TCR Shannon entropy and fewer highly expanded clones, which suggests clonal expansion. Persistent disease showed preferential use of TRBV28, TRBJ1-2 and TRBJ2-5, whereas newly diagnosed disease favored TRBV20-1 and TRBJ2-1. Persistent patients shared more public clonotypes among themselves (under 3,000) than newly diagnosed patients did (over 900). Sequencing and analysis were limited to the TCR beta chain. The authors noted that the small sample size was a limitation that may lower accuracy.

Read against the paper, the sample's time point label means: newly diagnosed GD, antithyroid drugs for less than 3 months. For both TCR sequencing and RNA sequencing, RNA was extracted from PBMCs using TRIzol. Graves' disease was diagnosed according to American Thyroid Association guidelines. Patients for the study were recruited at an endocrinology department in Xi'an, China. From each patient, roughly 9 milliliters of peripheral blood was collected into an EDTA anticoagulant tube. Ficoll Paque Plus density gradient separation was used to isolate PBMCs, and no additional T cell sorting was done. RNA quality was checked with an Agilent 2100 Bioanalyzer and agarose gel, and concentration with a NanoDrop 2000. Here V drops 5 bases and J drops 5 bases, and the junction holds 3 bases not matched to any gene. The CDR3 sequence holds 13 residues, the cysteine and phenylalanine included. Left in the record is the CDR3 DNA by itself, 39 bases read in frame from the first base. The germline V gene encodes CDR1 SGHRS and CDR2 YFSETQ.

At least ten counts were recorded for this clonotype. Its antigen remains unidentified. Per-nucleotide qualities are absent, and no much larger clonotype sits a single base away. Library preparation used multiplex PCR. TCRdb names Illumina HiSeq 4000 as the instrument used. iRepertoire HTBI primers and Arm-PCR amplification of CDR3 regions were used to construct TCR beta libraries. Before sequencing, the PCR products went through gel purification. Concerning the study's data processing: Gene usage analysis of CDR3 amino acid clonotypes relied on the 60 to 65 TRBV and 14 TRBJ segments identified across samples. COPE and FqMerger were used to merge the filtered high-quality paired reads into contigs. BLAST was used to align contigs to the IMGT TRBV, TRBD and TRBJ reference genes, and CDR3 was defined following IMGT. Any clonotype with a frequency above 0.1% was classified as a highly expanded clone. Shannon entropy was used to measure repertoire diversity, and the Gini coefficient was used to measure V-J evenness. A clonotype was considered public if more than one individual shared it. Through fastp at Q25 and MiXCR, TCRdb rebuilt clones from the public reads, retaining in-frame beta chains. When rows share a CDR3 protein, they turn into one entry using the most common DNA and genes. Clone size and V and J calls follow TCRdb, not the original study. Present in this sample are about 500,000 distinct CDR3 sequences, about 16% of which were seen just once. 12% of the sample rests with the top ten.

These data were likewise used in another study, on T cells in Graves' hyperthyroidism and ophthalmopathy. The second study's authors report: A patient counted as having stable Graves' hyperthyroidism if no progression to ophthalmopathy occurred over 18 months of follow-up. Hyperthyroidism patients were aged 18 to 65 years and newly diagnosed, with disease duration of less than 2 months. Any patient with an uncontrolled infection, another autoimmune disease, pregnancy or lactation was excluded. Diagnoses were established on the basis of clinical symptoms, serum thyroxine and TRAb, thyroid ultrasound, and orbital computed tomography. A first-round RT-PCR of the TCR CDR3 used the HTBI primer set with the Qiagen OneStep RT-PCR kit. Most expanded thyroid clonotypes (frequency above 0.001) were also found in blood, which suggests that blood repertoires may mirror thyroid immune responses. A model built on a 13 V-J signature distinguished ophthalmopathy from stable hyperthyroidism, reaching 85% to 90% sensitivity and about 81% specificity in cross-validation and 80%/75% in testing. During validation, the model predicted progression to ophthalmopathy a median of about 6.3 months ahead of onset, with approximately 70% sensitivity and around 73% specificity. To identify distinguishing TCR V-J signatures, a discovery cohort of some 100 patients was used, comprising some 43 with Graves' ophthalmopathy and some 60 with stable Graves' hyperthyroidism. Prospective prediction of ophthalmopathy was tested in an independent validation cohort of about 19 hyperthyroidism patients and 15 to 17 patients who later progressed to ophthalmopathy. The 95 to 100 discovery patients were randomly divided into training and test sets at a 7:3 ratio. The study also compared thyroid tissue and blood T-cell repertoires from roughly six Graves' hyperthyroidism patients. After blood sampling, hyperthyroidism patients were treated with methimazole at a starting dose of 30 mg daily, and ophthalmopathy patients were treated with high-dose intravenous methylprednisolone. Libraries were constructed in a second round of multiplex PCR, after which size selection and purification were carried out. Libraries were sequenced paired-end with 100 bp reads on an Illumina HiSeq2000. SOAPnuke was used to process the raw data, removing reads that contained adapters or uncalled bases, had a mean Phred below 15, or lacked an exact match to the constant primer or identifier. High-quality paired reads were merged using COPE v1.2.5, and each unique nucleotide sequence was defined as a clonotype. MiTCR v1.1 was used to align clonotypes to the IMGT TRBV, TRBD and TRBJ reference segments. The analysis included only V-J combinations with a frequency above 0.0001, which together covered around 99% of the repertoires. The TCS score was defined as the ratio of F50 (clonal expansion) to E x V (chaos), calculated using BLOSUM62-based TCRdist between CDR3 peptides within each V-J. Welch's t-statistics and random forest reduced around 510 V-J features to some 14, which were used in a naive Bayes classifier (R e1071). No statistical method was used to set the sample size in advance, and investigators knew the group allocation. TCR Vbeta CDR3 sequencing of 120 to 150 peripheral blood samples (43 ophthalmopathy, under 80 hyperthyroidism and approximately 17 progressor patients) is reported in the paper.

In this chain, TRBV5-1 is recombined with TRBJ2-5, and 10 junctional nucleotides match TRBD1. The sequence was obtained from a man aged 40-50 years with Graves disease. Donor details come from another sample of the same person, matched by shared clones. The sequencing used peripheral blood mononuclear cells (PBMCs), collected at new diagnosis, from a patient treated with antithyroid drugs. The bases are TGCGCCAGCAGGACAGGGGGCCTCGAGACCCAGTACTTC. It is translated as CASRTGGLETQYF.